What follows are 22 T cell receptor beta chains derived from one specimen sequenced in a study of shared clonotypes between healthy human individuals. Profiling relied on immunoSEQ multiplex PCR, and the TCRdb table lists in-frame clones only, not all of them. Of millions of clones in the sample, roughly 94% were seen once. Sequencing used naive CD4+ T cells sorted from blood. Subset here: CD45RA+ positively selected. The receptors here all came from a man aged 18 to 30 in good health.

The chain employs TRBV18 and TRBJ2-7; 8 bases are shared with TRBD1. From germline, CDR1 is KGHSH and CDR2 LQKENI. V trimming: 5 bases; J trimming: 3 bases; junction bases outside the gene matches: 6. CDR3 length equals 14 residues. The CDR3 coding sequence is TGTGCCAGCTCAGCGCAAGACAGGGGCTACGAGCAGTACTTC. As protein: CASSAQDRGYEQYF.

In this sample, this clone turned up once. The sample has other DNA sequences that encode this CDR3 too. The gene calls are TRBV2 and TRBJ1-5, with D unclear. The germline gives CDR1 SNHLY, CDR2 FYNNEI. V was cut by 4 bases and J by 3 bases, with 7 bases left in between. The CDR3 length is 13 residues. CDR3 sequence: CASSGQANQPQHF. DNA of the CDR3: TGTGCCAGCAGTGGGCAAGCCAATCAGCCCCAGCATTTT.

This rearrangement joins TRBV6-5 to TRBJ1-1, with D unresolved. CDR3 length: 14 residues. V was trimmed by 6 bases and J by 0 bases, leaving 11 bases between them. Germline V gene data show CDR1 as MNHEY and CDR2 as SVGAGI. This CDR3 reads CASRIRTMNTEAFF. In DNA form, the CDR3 reads TGTGCCAGCAGGATCAGGACGATGAACACTGAAGCTTTCTTT.

The chain recombines TRBV27 with TRBJ2-3, with TRBD1 matching 10 bases. The CDR3 has 18 residues. Germline CDR1 and CDR2: MNHEY and SMNVEV (reference sequence). With 2 bases clipped from V and 0 bases from J, the junction kept 8 bases outside the gene matches. The DNA of the CDR3 is TGTGCCAGCAGTTTAAGGGACAGGGGACCCCTTAGCACAGATACGCAGTATTTT. Translation: CASSLRDRGPLSTDTQYF.

The count of this clone is one. The CDR3 coding sequence is TGTGCCCTCTCCGACCGCGGCCCCCCCACAGATACGCAGTATTTT. Encoded protein: CALSDRGPPTDTQYF. This rearrangement joins TRBV10-3 to TRBJ2-3; D is ambiguous. Germline-derived CDR1 and CDR2 are ENHRY and SYGVKD. This CDR3 has 15 residues. V was pared by 11 bases and J by 2 bases, with 20 bases between.

The chain has TRBV6-6 and TRBJ1-5, with 9 positions matching TRBD1. The CDR3 spans 16 residues. J was trimmed by 15 bases and V by 6 bases; bases with no gene match: 21. CDR1 and CDR2 from the germline V gene are MNHNY and SVGAGI (reference sequence). CDR3 nucleotides: TGTGCCAGCAGCCAATCATCGACAGGGGGGCCCCTAGCGCGGCATTTT. This encodes CASSQSSTGGPLARHF.

Remarks on this clone: Other DNA sequences from this sample encode an identical CDR3 as well. The rearrangement uses TRBV28 and TRBJ2-7; D call uncertain. The length of the CDR3 is 14 residues. With 3 bases removed from V and 0 bases from J, the gap between germline ends came to 9 bases. The germline gives CDR1 MDHEN, CDR2 SYDVKM. For the CDR3, the DNA is TGTGCCAGCAGTTTCAGTTTGAGCTCCTACGAGCAGTACTTC. This gives the protein CASSFSLSSYEQYF.

This clone has just one count. This sequence joins TRBV4-2 and TRBJ2-3; weak D call: TRBD1 (5 bases). V lost 4 bases to trimming and J lost 0 bases, with 14 bases between them. CDR1 is LGHNA, CDR2 YNFKEQ, per germline. The length of the CDR3 is 16 residues. The CDR3 DNA follows: TGTGCCAGCAGCCCCCAGGACAAGTTCAGCACAGATACGCAGTATTTT. Protein: CASSPQDKFSTDTQYF.

The chain uses TRBV10-3 and TRBJ1-2; D unclear. Looked up from germline, CDR1 is ENHRY and CDR2 is SYGVKD. The CDR3 runs to 12 residues. The germline V and J ends were trimmed by 3 bases and 8 bases, with 10 bases remaining between them. CDR3 nucleotide sequence: TGTGCCATCAGTGATGGAGTCTGGGGCTACACCTTC. Translated: CAISDGVWGYTF.

As concerns this clone: One base away lies a much larger clone, so this may be a sequencing read error. V is TRBV5-1 and J is TRBJ1-6; maybe TRBD1 (5 bases). The CDR3 is 16 residues long. Germline V gene sequence: CDR1 SGHRS, CDR2 YFSETQ. V gave up 0 bases and J gave up 2 bases, with 9 bases separating them. The DNA of the CDR3 is TGCGCCAGCAGCTTGGAGGGGAGTCCCTATAATTCACCCCTCCACTTT. Its translation: CASSLEGSPYNSPLHF.

CDR3 in amino acids: CASSSEGNQPQHF. The CDR3 nucleotides read TGTGCCAGCAGCTCCGAGGGGAATCAGCCCCAGCATTTT. The chain has TRBV5-5 and TRBJ1-5, with a tentative D call TRBD1 (5 bases). CDR1 SGHKS and CDR2 YYEKEE come from the germline V gene (reference sequence). V lost 3 bases, J lost 4 bases, and 8 bases lay in between. CDR3 length: 13 residues.

The genes are TRBV27 and TRBJ2-5; unclear D gene. The length of the CDR3 is 15 residues. V was pared by 3 bases and J by 0 bases, with 11 bases between. The germline CDR1 and CDR2 sequences are MNHEY and SMNVEV (reference sequence). The CDR3 spells CASSFGDMYQETQYF. In DNA, the CDR3 is TGTGCCAGCAGTTTTGGGGATATGTACCAAGAGACCCAGTACTTC.

This chain joins TRBV30 and TRBJ1-6, with 10 bases identical to TRBD1. The CDR3 covers 19 residues. CDR1 is GTSNPN, CDR2 SVGIG, per germline (reference sequence). The V segment lost 4 bases and the J segment 3 bases; nucleotides outside the gene matches: 15. The CDR3 here is CAWNPRGQGLMDYNSPLHF. CDR3 nucleotide sequence: TGTGCCTGGAACCCGAGGGGACAGGGGCTTATGGACTATAATTCACCCCTCCACTTT.

The rearrangement uses TRBV6-1 and TRBJ1-1, with D possibly TRBD1 on 6 matching bases. The CDR3 covers 15 residues. V was trimmed by 5 bases and J by 0 bases, leaving 13 bases between them. Germline V gene lookup returns CDR1 MNHNS and CDR2 SASEGT. CDR3 region: CASSQMGQLNTEAFF. In DNA form, the CDR3 reads TGTGCCAGCAGTCAAATGGGACAACTGAACACTGAAGCTTTCTTT.

The J gene is TRBJ2-3, the V gene TRBV2; 7 nucleotides line up with TRBD1. This CDR3 has 20 amino acids. Germline V CDR1 and CDR2: SNHLY, FYNNEI. With V trimmed by 7 bases and J by 0 bases, 22 bases remained unmatched. CDR3 sequence: CASKLRQGSSATSSTDTQYF. The CDR3 coding sequence is TGTGCCAGCAAACTTAGACAGGGCTCATCGGCCACTTCTAGCACAGATACGCAGTATTTT.

The chain combines TRBV6-4 with TRBJ1-1; D gene unclear. The germline gives CDR1 MRHNA, CDR2 SNTAGT. Trimming removed 2 bases from V and 4 bases from J, with 11 bases in between. CDR3 length: 14 residues. The CDR3 reads CASSDGAKGTEAFF. The CDR3 DNA reads as TGTGCCAGCAGTGACGGCGCCAAGGGCACTGAAGCTTTCTTT.

This chain joins TRBV30 and TRBJ1-1; D ambiguous. Looked up from germline, CDR1 is GTSNPN and CDR2 is SVGIG (reference sequence). The CDR3 totals 14 residues. With 0 bases removed from V and 6 bases from J, the gap between germline ends came to 14 bases. CDR3 DNA: TGTGCCTGGAGTGTACCCCCGGGGAGGGCTGAAGCTTTCTTT. Its translation: CAWSVPPGRAEAFF.

There are a few counts of this clone. The rearrangement links TRBV5-1 to TRBJ2-5, with D possibly matching TRBD2 (5 bases). The better agreement between TRBJ2-7 and the DNA end casts doubt on the J call. The germline gives CDR1 SGHRS, CDR2 YFSETQ. The CDR3 consists of 15 residues. CDR3 sequence reads: CASSLDYSFSYEQYF. Here the CDR3 DNA reads TGCGCCAGCAGCCTCGACTACTCGTTCTCCTACGAGCAGTACTTC.

The J gene is TRBJ1-2, the V gene TRBV6-6; TRBD1 matches at 7 bases. The CDR3 consists of 14 residues. The V gene's germline CDR1 is MNHNY and CDR2 SVGAGI (reference sequence). V lost 0 bases, J lost 8 bases, and 6 bases stayed unmatched. The CDR3 loop is CASSYSATGYGYTF. The CDR3 DNA is TGTGCCAGCAGTTACTCCGCGACAGGGTACGGCTACACCTTC.

V gene TRBV27 combines with J gene TRBJ2-2; 7 nucleotides line up with TRBD1. The CDR3 runs to 15 residues. Germline assignment: CDR1 MNHEY and CDR2 SMNVEV (reference sequence). V trimming: 5 bases; J trimming: 1 base; junction bases outside the gene matches: 4. The CDR3: CASSNGQVNTGELFF. In nucleotides, the CDR3 is TGTGCCAGCAGTAACGGACAGGTGAACACCGGGGAGCTGTTTTTT.

Regarding this clone: A much larger clone sits a single nucleotide away, making a read error possible. This same CDR3 is encoded by further DNA sequences in the sample. The genes are TRBV11-2 and TRBJ2-5; 7 bases are shared with TRBD2. Germline V gene sequence: CDR1 SGHAT, CDR2 FQNNGV. CDR3 length: 16 amino acids. The DNA of the CDR3 is TGCGCCAGCAGCTTAGATTCGGGGGGACCCCAAGAGACCCAGTACTTC. Protein: CASSLDSGGPQETQYF.

To note about this clone: Other nucleotide sequences in the sample specify the same CDR3. The V call is TRBV10-3, the J call TRBJ1-1; D is unclear. In germline, CDR1 is ENHRY, CDR2 SYGVKD. The ends were cut back, 0 bases at V and 1 base at J, with 6 bases in the middle. This CDR3 is 14 amino acids long. CDR3 sequence (DNA): TGTGCCATCAGTGAGTCAGGGCCGAACACTGAAGCTTTCTTT. This sequence encodes CAISESGPNTEAFF.